The present T cell receptor beta chain was sequenced within a study of read filtering for tumor transcriptome and immune sequencing. Whole-study context: Patients were approximately 17 male and 11 to 15 female, mean age around 70 years, range roughly 47 to 85. DNase treatment preceded whole-transcriptome library preparation. Revised staging placed eight or nine patients in R-ISS I, about 16 in II, 6 or 7 in III. General observations from the study: In IR-seq, single-read clonotypes were around 80% of clonotypes but around 3.5% of reads.

The library was built from about 0.4 ug RNA with molecular barcoded adaptors for alpha/delta and beta/gamma chains. TCRdb analysed the reads with MiXCR anew, one entry per CDR3 protein. The sample yields approximately 45,000 distinct CDR3 sequences, 15% to 20% seen once. This clonotype was counted at least ten times. The antigen is undetermined. The sample taken for sequencing was a population of CD138-negative cells sorted from bone marrow. This sequence was found in a donor at least 40 years old with multiple myeloma.

CDR3 protein: CASSTRQGTGELFF. For the CDR3, the DNA is TGTGCCAGCTCAACCCGACAGGGAACCGGGGAGCTGTTTTTT. The V call is TRBV18, the J call TRBJ2-2; 7 positions agree with TRBD1. Germline V gene sequence: CDR1 KGHSH, CDR2 LQKENI. V shed 5 bases, J shed 5 bases, and the junction held 5 bases outside the gene matches. The CDR3 extends over 14 amino acids.